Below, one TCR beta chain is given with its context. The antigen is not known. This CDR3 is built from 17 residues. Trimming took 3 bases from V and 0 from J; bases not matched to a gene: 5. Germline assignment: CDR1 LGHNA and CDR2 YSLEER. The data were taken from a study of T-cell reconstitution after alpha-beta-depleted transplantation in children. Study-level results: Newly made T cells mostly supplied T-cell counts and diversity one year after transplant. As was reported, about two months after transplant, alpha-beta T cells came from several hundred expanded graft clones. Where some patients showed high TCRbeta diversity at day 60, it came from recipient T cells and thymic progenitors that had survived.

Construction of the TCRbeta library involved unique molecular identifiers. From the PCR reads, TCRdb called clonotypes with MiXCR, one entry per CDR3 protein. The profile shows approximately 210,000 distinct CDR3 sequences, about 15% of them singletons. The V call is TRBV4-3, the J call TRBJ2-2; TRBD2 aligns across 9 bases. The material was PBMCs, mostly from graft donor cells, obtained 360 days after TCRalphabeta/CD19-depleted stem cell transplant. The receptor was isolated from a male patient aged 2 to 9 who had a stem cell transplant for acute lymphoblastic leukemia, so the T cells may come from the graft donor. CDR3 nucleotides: TGCGCCAGCAGCCAGCCCGGACTAGCGACGAACACCGGGGAGCTGTTTTTT. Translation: CASSQPGLATNTGELFF.